Below are 22 T cell receptor beta chains sequenced from a single sample in a study of T-cell memory formation after mild COVID-19. TCRdb re-called the 5' RACE reads with MiXCR, one entry per CDR3 protein. The sample has about 560,000 distinct CDR3 sequences; about 20% are singletons. The sequencing sample was made of PBMCs or a T cell subset sorted from them (not recorded which). The receptors stem from an adult woman who had mild COVID-19 (a few samples of this study predate the infection). Cell type and time point are not known.

Only a few counts were recorded for this clonotype. The chain has TRBV20-1 and TRBJ2-3; D gene unclear. V lost 6 bases to trimming and J lost 4 bases, with 20 bases between them. The CDR3 is 15 residues long. Per the germline V gene, CDR1 is DFQATT and CDR2 is SNEGSKA (reference sequence). The CDR3 sequence: CSAPQRAKLADTQYF. CDR3 bases: TGCAGTGCACCGCAACGGGCGAAATTGGCAGATACGCAGTATTTT.

The table lists this clonotype with a few counts. V and J are TRBV19 and TRBJ2-6; tentatively, D is TRBD1 (5 bases). This CDR3 comprises 16 residues. Germline V gives CDR1 LNHDA, CDR2 SQIVND (reference sequence). Between the trimmed V and J ends, which lost 5 bases and 2 bases, there was a span of 13 bases. CDR3: CASSPQGSAGANVLTF. The CDR3 region has the DNA TGTGCCAGTAGTCCCCAGGGTTCCGCTGGGGCCAACGTCCTGACTTTC.

The chain joins TRBV11-2 to TRBJ2-7, with 13 nucleotides matching TRBD2. Per germline, CDR1 SGHAT and CDR2 FQNNGV. The J segment lost 6 bases and the V segment lost 10 bases, leaving 9 bases of the junction unmatched. The CDR3 loop spans 14 amino acids. The CDR3 loop is CATLGTSGGVEQYF. CDR3 bases: TGTGCCACCCTGGGAACTAGCGGGGGGGTCGAGCAGTACTTC.

The J gene is TRBJ2-1, the V gene TRBV3-1; 9 bases align to TRBD1. The CDR3 covers 13 residues. J gave up 9 bases and V 4 bases, and 4 bases lay outside the gene matches. Germline CDR1 is LGHDT and CDR2 is YNNKEL (reference sequence). The CDR3 here is CASSPGTGSEQFF. DNA for the CDR3: TGTGCCAGCAGCCCCGGGACAGGGAGTGAGCAGTTCTTC.

A few counts support this clonotype. V gene TRBV10-3 combines with J gene TRBJ1-1; the D gene is possibly TRBD1 (6 bases). This CDR3 region has 11 residues. CDR1 is ENHRY, CDR2 SYGVKD, per germline. V lost 6 bases to trimming and J lost 7 bases, with 9 bases between them. The CDR3 spells CAIREGDEAFF. Written as DNA, the CDR3 is TGTGCCATCAGGGAGGGGGATGAAGCTTTCTTT.

V and J are TRBV15 and TRBJ1-1; possibly TRBD1 for D (5 bases). V was trimmed by 3 bases and J by 5 bases, leaving 10 bases between them. Per germline, CDR1 LNHNV and CDR2 YYDKDF (reference sequence). This CDR3 has 13 amino acids. For the CDR3, the DNA is TGTGCCACCAGCAGTTCGCAGGGAACTGAAGCTTTCTTT. It is translated as CATSSSQGTEAFF.

The chain recombines TRBV20-1 with TRBJ1-6; tentatively, D is TRBD1 (5 bases). Germline-derived CDR1 and CDR2 are DFQATT and SNEGSKA (reference sequence). V was shortened by 7 bases and J by 7 bases, with 17 bases between the two germline ends. The CDR3 has 14 amino acids. As DNA, the CDR3 is TGCAGTGTTGAGAGGGGTCGGTTGAATTCACCCCTCCACTTT. It codes for CSVERGRLNSPLHF.

The V and J genes are TRBV7-3 and TRBJ1-2, with 10 positions matching TRBD1. V was pared by 4 bases and J by 6 bases, with 2 bases of the junction left unmatched. The CDR3 is made up of 13 amino acids. The V gene's germline CDR1 is SGHTA and CDR2 FQGTGA. CDR3 nucleotide sequence: TGTGCCAGCAGCTGGGACAGGGGCAATGGCTACACCTTC. This translates into CASSWDRGNGYTF.

This clonotype was observed a few times. The rearrangement links TRBV7-9 to TRBJ1-2; D call uncertain. Germline V gene sequence: CDR1 SEHNR, CDR2 FQNEAQ (reference sequence). Trimming cost V 0 bases and J 4 bases, with 9 bases left between them. This CDR3 has 14 amino acids. CDR3 sequence reads: CASSLAQQSYGYTF. In DNA, the CDR3 is TGTGCCAGCAGCTTAGCGCAACAGAGCTATGGCTACACCTTC.

The chain combines TRBV12-3 or TRBV12-4 with TRBJ1-5, with 7 bases fitting TRBD1. CDR3 length: 14 residues. The trim removed 6 bases at V and 6 bases at J, leaving 8 bases unmatched. The chain's CDR3 is CASRLEQGGQPQHF. The CDR3 nucleotides read TGTGCCAGCAGACTGGAGCAGGGGGGTCAGCCCCAGCATTTT.

The chain links TRBV11-2 to TRBJ2-3; possible D gene TRBD1, 5 bases. Trimming removed 4 bases at V and 2 bases at J, with 22 bases between. The germline V gene has CDR1 SGHAT and CDR2 FQNNGV. The CDR3 sequence is 18 residues long. This CDR3 reads CASSSTVTRRPFTDTQYF. DNA for the CDR3: TGTGCCAGCAGCTCGACAGTTACCCGCCGTCCTTTCACAGATACGCAGTATTTT.

This clonotype was detected a few times. The chain couples TRBV5-1 to TRBJ2-7, with D tentatively TRBD1 (5 bases). This CDR3 has 13 amino acids. The V and J ends lost 3 bases and 5 bases respectively, with 12 bases between them. The germline CDR1 and CDR2 sequences are SGHRS and YFSETQ. The CDR3 DNA is TGCGCCAGCAGCTCGGGTGGGGCTAACGAGCAGTACTTC. Translation gives CASSSGGANEQYF.

This clonotype has more than one count but fewer than ten. The J gene is TRBJ2-3, the V gene TRBV7-2; D is undetermined. The CDR3 is 14 amino acids. Germline-derived CDR1 and CDR2 are SGHTA and FQGNSA. V lost 7 bases and J lost 0, with 11 bases in between. CDR3: CASKPSRSTDTQYF. CDR3 nucleotides: TGTGCCAGCAAGCCCTCCAGGAGCACAGATACGCAGTATTTT.

This clonotype was counted a few times. CDR3 region: CASSRGLAGLVYNEQFF. CDR3 DNA: TGCGCCAGCAGCCGAGGACTAGCGGGTCTCGTCTACAATGAGCAGTTCTTC. This chain joins TRBV4-3 and TRBJ2-1; 11 bases line up with TRBD2. The V gene end was trimmed by 4 bases and the J gene end by 3 bases; junction bases not matched to a gene: 8. Germline loops: CDR1 LGHNA, CDR2 YSLEER. The CDR3 length is 17 residues.

This clonotype was counted between two and nine times. The chain employs TRBV7-8 and TRBJ2-5, with D perhaps matching TRBD1 or TRBD2 (5 bases each). CDR1 SGHVS and CDR2 FQNEAQ come from the germline V gene. This CDR3 is 15 amino acids long. Trimming removed 0 bases at V and 5 bases at J, with 13 bases between. This CDR3 is CASSLAGVELETQYF. In DNA form, the CDR3 reads TGTGCCAGCAGCTTAGCGGGGGTGGAGTTGGAGACCCAGTACTTC.

The chain joins TRBV29-1 to TRBJ2-1, with TRBD2 matching over 11 bases. The CDR3 sequence is 14 residues long. The germline CDR1 and CDR2 sequences are SQVTM and ANQGSEA. J lost 6 bases, V lost 4 bases, and 5 bases had no gene match. The CDR3 region is CSVVGLAGTNEQFF. The CDR3, as DNA: TGCAGCGTTGTCGGACTAGCGGGCACCAATGAGCAGTTCTTC.

The chain links TRBV23-1 to TRBJ1-5, with 8 bases identical to TRBD1. TRBV23-1 is an open reading frame whose function is uncertain. Trimming removed 7 bases from V and 2 bases from J; junction bases left unmatched: 16. The CDR3 loop spans 18 amino acids. CDR3 amino acids: CASTTGGSATVRNQPQHF. The CDR3 coding sequence is TGCGCCAGCACTACAGGGGGAAGTGCCACAGTGCGCAATCAGCCCCAGCATTTT.

The chain combines TRBV7-2 with TRBJ2-5, with a weak D call TRBD2 (5 bases). The CDR3 totals 15 residues. V lost 4 bases to trimming and J lost 3 bases, with 15 bases between them. Germline V lookup: CDR1 SGHTA, CDR2 FQGNSA. CDR3 residues: CASSSRQVTKETQYF. In nucleotides, the CDR3 is TGTGCCAGCAGCTCCCGGCAGGTGACTAAAGAGACCCAGTACTTC.

V usage is TRBV6-2 or TRBV6-3 and J usage is TRBJ1-2; perhaps TRBD1 as D (5 bases). The V end was cut by 2 bases, the J end by 2 bases, with 15 bases between. The length of the CDR3 is 16 residues. Germline V gene data show CDR1 as MNHEY and CDR2 as SVGEGT. CDR3 sequence reads: CASSYRRDRLNYGYTF. CDR3 in DNA: TGTGCCAGCAGTTACCGACGGGACCGCTTGAACTATGGCTACACCTTC.

This clonotype was observed a few times. The V gene is TRBV7-3, the J gene TRBJ2-2; no definite D call. CDR3 size: 12 residues. V was pared by 5 bases and J by 6 bases, with 7 bases between. The germline gives CDR1 SGHTA, CDR2 FQGTGA. CDR3 DNA sequence: TGTGCCAGCAGCACTAAGGCCGGGGAGCTGTTTTTT. Its translation is CASSTKAGELFF.

The chain uses TRBV29-1 and TRBJ1-1; 7 nucleotides align to TRBD1. The length of the CDR3 is 13 residues. The junction had 8 bases not matched to a gene; V was cut back by 7 bases and J by 3 bases. CDR1 is SQVTM and CDR2 is ANQGSEA in the germline V gene. The CDR3 DNA sequence: TGCAGCGCCCGACAGGGTATGGACACTGAAGCTTTCTTT. Translation gives CSARQGMDTEAFF.

This clonotype was seen many times. The genes are TRBV7-9 and TRBJ1-1; weak D call: TRBD1 (6 bases). This CDR3 has 14 residues. Trimming took 8 bases from V and 5 from J, leaving 18 bases between them. CDR1 SEHNR and CDR2 FQNEAQ come from the germline V gene (reference sequence). The CDR3 reads CASGTGGGATEAFF. The CDR3 DNA reads TGTGCCAGCGGCACAGGAGGGGGGGCGACTGAAGCTTTCTTT.